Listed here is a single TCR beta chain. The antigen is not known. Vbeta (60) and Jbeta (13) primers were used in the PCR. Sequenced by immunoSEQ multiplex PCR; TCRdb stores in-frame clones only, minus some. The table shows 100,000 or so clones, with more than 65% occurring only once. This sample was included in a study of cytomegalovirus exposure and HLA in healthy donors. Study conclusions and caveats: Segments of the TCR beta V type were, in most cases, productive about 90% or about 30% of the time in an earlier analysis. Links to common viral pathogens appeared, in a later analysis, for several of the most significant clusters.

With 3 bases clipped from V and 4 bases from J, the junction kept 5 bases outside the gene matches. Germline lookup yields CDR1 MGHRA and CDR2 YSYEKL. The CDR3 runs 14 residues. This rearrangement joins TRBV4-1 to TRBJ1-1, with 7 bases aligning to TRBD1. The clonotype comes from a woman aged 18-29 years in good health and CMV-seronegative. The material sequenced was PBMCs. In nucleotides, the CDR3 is TGCGCCAGCAGCCACTCAGGGGGTGCCACTGAAGCTTTCTTT. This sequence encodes CASSHSGGATEAFF.